This is a list of T cell receptor delta chains from one sample in a study of gamma-delta T cells after stem cell transplantation. TCRdb re-analyzed the RT-PCR reads via CATT. This table has some 2,800 delta-chain clones, roughly 2.7% appearing once. Sequencing input: gamma-delta T cells. All receptors derive from a human donor. It is not recorded whose cells these are; they may come from a transplant donor. Both conserved end residues are part of each CDR3. A D gene is named only where the DNA matches it firmly. Not every row has a clone size; where given, it reads once, few, many or a size class.

d_call: TRDD3
j_call: TRDJ1
clone_size: medium-sized
v_call: TRDV2
cdr3_aa: CACDTAQGGYQTYKLIF
cdr3_nt: TGTGCCTGTGACACTGCTCAAGGGGGATACCAAACGTATAAGCTCATCTTT

d_call: TRDD3
j_call: TRDJ1
clone_size: NA
v_call: TRDV2
cdr3_aa: CACDRIRPQGWGKSGDKLIF
cdr3_nt: TGTGCCTGTGACAGGATCCGTCCCCAGGGGTGGGGGAAAAGCGGCGATAAACTCATCTTT

d_call: TRDD3
j_call: TRDJ3
clone_size: large
v_call: TRDV2
cdr3_aa: CACDTLSGDTRAWDTRQMFF
cdr3_nt: TGTGCCTGTGACACCCTGTCGGGGGATACGCGAGCCTGGGACACCCGACAGATGTTTTTC

d_call: TRDD3
j_call: TRDJ1
clone_size: few
v_call: TRDV2
cdr3_aa: CACERLGAQYTDKLIF
cdr3_nt: TGTGCCTGTGAAAGGCTGGGGGCTCAGTACACCGATAAACTCATCTTT

d_call: NA
j_call: TRDJ1
clone_size: medium-sized
v_call: TRDV2
cdr3_aa: CACDDLGGPYTDKLIF
cdr3_nt: TGTGCCTGTGACGACCTAGGGGGCCCCTACACCGATAAACTCATCTTT

d_call: NA
j_call: TRDJ1
clone_size: NA
v_call: TRDV2
cdr3_aa: CACDLVLGPSNTDKLIF
cdr3_nt: TGTGCCTGTGACTTAGTACTGGGTCCTTCCAACACCGATAAACTCATCTTT

d_call: NA
j_call: TRDJ3
clone_size: medium-sized
v_call: TRDV2
cdr3_aa: CACDSLGIPPTKNLSSWDTRQMFF
cdr3_nt: TGTGCCTGTGACTCTCTCGGGATTCCTCCAACAAAAAACCTTTCCTCCTGGGACACCCGACAGATGTTTTTC

d_call: TRDD3
j_call: TRDJ3
clone_size: medium-sized
v_call: TRDV2
cdr3_aa: CACDTAQNTGGPRGSWDTRQMFF
cdr3_nt: TGTGCCTGTGACACAGCTCAAAATACTGGGGGACCCCGTGGCTCCTGGGACACCCGACAGATGTTTTTC

d_call: TRDD3
j_call: TRDJ1
clone_size: NA
v_call: TRDV2
cdr3_aa: CACDRLGDPTLLTDKLIF
cdr3_nt: TGTGCCTGTGACCGCCTGGGGGACCCGACCCTGCTCACCGATAAACTCATCTTT

d_call: TRDD3
j_call: TRDJ1
clone_size: medium-sized
v_call: TRDV2
cdr3_aa: CACDLLGDPEYTDKLIF
cdr3_nt: TGTGCCTGTGACTTACTGGGGGACCCCGAGTACACCGATAAACTCATCTTT

d_call: TRDD3
j_call: TRDJ1
clone_size: NA
v_call: TRDV2
cdr3_aa: CACDSLGDMPDTDKLIF
cdr3_nt: TGTGCCTGTGACTCCCTGGGGGATATGCCCGACACCGATAAACTCATCTTT

d_call: TRDD3
j_call: TRDJ3
clone_size: medium-sized
v_call: TRDV2
cdr3_aa: CACDTAYTGGYTASWDTRQMFF
cdr3_nt: TGTGCCTGTGACACCGCCTATACTGGGGGATACACTGCCTCCTGGGACACCCGACAGATGTTTTTC

d_call: NA
j_call: TRDJ1
clone_size: medium-sized
v_call: TRDV2
cdr3_aa: CACDTLVAGGYTDKLIF
cdr3_nt: TGTGCCTGCGACACTCTGGTGGCGGGCGGGTACACCGATAAACTCATCTTT

d_call: TRDD3
j_call: TRDJ1
clone_size: few
v_call: TRDV2
cdr3_aa: CACDTLGDKWKTDKLIF
cdr3_nt: TGTGCCTGTGACACACTGGGGGATAAATGGAAAACCGATAAACTCATCTTT

d_call: TRDD3
j_call: TRDJ1
clone_size: NA
v_call: TRDV2
cdr3_aa: CACDTVTGGYASTDKLIF
cdr3_nt: TGTGCCTGTGACACCGTTACTGGGGGATACGCTTCCACCGATAAACTCATCTTT

d_call: NA
j_call: TRDJ3
clone_size: medium-sized
v_call: TRDV2
cdr3_aa: CACDTILGPSWDTRQMFF
cdr3_nt: TGTGCCTGTGACACGATACTGGGCCCCTCCTGGGACACCCGACAGATGTTTTTC

d_call: TRDD3
j_call: TRDJ1
clone_size: few
v_call: TRDV2
cdr3_aa: CACDVVSIGLNVTGGYGDTDKLIF
cdr3_nt: TGTGCCTGTGACGTTGTCTCCATCGGACTGAATGTGACTGGGGGATACGGGGACACCGATAAACTCATCTTT

d_call: TRDD3
j_call: TRDJ3
clone_size: NA
v_call: TRDV2
cdr3_aa: CACDPPPLGDTTLSWDTRQMFF
cdr3_nt: TGTGCCTGTGACCCACCCCCACTGGGGGATACTACTCTTTCCTGGGACACCCGACAGATGTTTTTC

d_call: TRDD3
j_call: TRDJ1
clone_size: NA
v_call: TRDV2
cdr3_aa: CACDTLAPGGSADKLIF
cdr3_nt: TGTGCCTGTGACACCCTAGCCCCTGGGGGATCGGCCGATAAACTCATCTTT

d_call: NA
j_call: TRDJ3
clone_size: medium-sized
v_call: TRDV2
cdr3_aa: CACDTAVGIPSSWDTRQMFF
cdr3_nt: TGTGCCTGTGACACCGCGGTGGGGATTCCGAGCTCCTGGGACACCCGACAGATGTTTTTC